The 4 T cell receptor beta chains given below trace back to one sample, sequenced in a study of Graves' ophthalmopathy and Graves' hyperthyroidism. The authors amplified TCR beta CDR3 regions, and they did so from RNA transcripts for repertoire sequencing. Second-round multiplex PCR followed a first-round RT-PCR using HTBI primers. TCRdb passed the multiplex PCR reads through MiXCR, listing each CDR3 protein once. The sample carries about 740,000 distinct CDR3 sequences, 40% recorded once. Input material: peripheral blood. Receptors originate from an adult man with Graves' ophthalmopathy.

This clonotype was counted between two and nine times. The J gene is TRBJ2-7, the V gene TRBV20-1; a weak D match, TRBD1 (6 bases). V was shortened by 0 bases and J by 2 bases, with 8 bases between the two germline ends. The CDR3 loop spans 13 amino acids. Germline V gene sequence: CDR1 DFQATT, CDR2 SNEGSKA (reference sequence). CDR3 residues: CSAREGAPYEQYF. The CDR3 coding sequence is TGCAGTGCTAGAGAGGGGGCACCCTACGAGCAGTACTTC.

In regard to this clonotype: A single base separates this from a much larger clone, so it may be a read error. The chain uses TRBV10-3 and TRBJ2-7, with D uncertain. The CDR3 is 14 residues long. From germline, CDR1 is ENHRY and CDR2 SYGVKD. For the CDR3, the DNA is TGTGCCAGCAGTTTGATCCCCCCAAGCTACGGGCAGTACTTC. Translated: CASSLIPPSYGQYF.

In this sample, this clonotype turned up a few times. An end of the junction differs from the germline gene, which may be a read error. V gene TRBV10-3 combines with J gene TRBJ1-2, with D perhaps matching TRBD1 (5 bases). CDR1 ENHRY and CDR2 SYGVKD come from the germline V gene. The CDR3 runs 14 residues. This CDR3 is CASSEATGTYGYTF. DNA for the CDR3: TGTGCCAGCAGTGAAGCAACCGGGACCTATGGCTACACCTTC.

The chain recombines TRBV7-9 with TRBJ1-4; D uncertain. Trimming stripped 6 bases from V and 3 bases from J, with 14 bases between. The germline gives CDR1 SEHNR, CDR2 FQNEAQ (reference sequence). The length of the CDR3 is 15 residues. In DNA, the CDR3 is TGTGCCAGCAGTCCCGCAGGACTGGCTAATGAAAAACTGTTTTTT. Protein: CASSPAGLANEKLFF.